This section outlines one TCR beta chain sequence together with its context. The J segment lost 4 bases and the V segment lost 3 bases, leaving 5 bases of the junction unmatched. The V gene's germline CDR1 is MNHEY and CDR2 SMNVEV (reference sequence). The CDR3 is 14 residues long. This sample was taken from a study of cytomegalovirus exposure and HLA in healthy donors. Use of 60 Vbeta and 13 Jbeta primers characterized the PCR. Sequenced by immunoSEQ multiplex PCR; TCRdb stores in-frame clones only, minus some. The sample records some 130,000 clones, roughly four fifths being singletons. This receptor was identified in a female donor in good health and CMV-seropositive. The V and J genes are TRBV27 and TRBJ2-5; 7 nucleotides line up with TRBD1. The sample comprised PBMCs. Written as DNA, the CDR3 is TGTGCCAGCAGTTTCTGGGACAGACCAGAGACCCAGTACTTC. Translated: CASSFWDRPETQYF.